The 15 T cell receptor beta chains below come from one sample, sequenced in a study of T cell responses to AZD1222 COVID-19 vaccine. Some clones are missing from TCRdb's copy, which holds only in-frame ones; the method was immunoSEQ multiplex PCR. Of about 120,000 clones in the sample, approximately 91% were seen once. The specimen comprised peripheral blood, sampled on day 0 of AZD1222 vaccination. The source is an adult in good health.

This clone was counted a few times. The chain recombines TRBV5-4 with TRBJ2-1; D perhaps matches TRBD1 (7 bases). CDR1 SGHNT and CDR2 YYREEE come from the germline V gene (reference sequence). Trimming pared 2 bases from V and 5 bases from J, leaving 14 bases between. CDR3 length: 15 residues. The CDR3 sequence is CASSFPGGPDNEQFF. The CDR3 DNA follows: TGTGCCAGCAGCTTCCCAGGGGGGCCCGACAATGAGCAGTTCTTC.

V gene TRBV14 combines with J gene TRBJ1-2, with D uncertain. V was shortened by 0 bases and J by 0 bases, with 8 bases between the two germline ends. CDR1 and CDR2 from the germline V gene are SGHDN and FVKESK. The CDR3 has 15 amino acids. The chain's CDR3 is CASSQEHRPNYGYTF. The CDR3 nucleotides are TGTGCCAGCAGCCAAGAGCACAGACCTAACTATGGCTACACCTTC.

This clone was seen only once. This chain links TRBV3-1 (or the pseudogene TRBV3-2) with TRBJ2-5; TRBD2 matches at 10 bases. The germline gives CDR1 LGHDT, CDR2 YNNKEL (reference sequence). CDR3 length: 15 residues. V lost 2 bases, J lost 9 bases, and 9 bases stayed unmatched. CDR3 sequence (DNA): TGTGCCAGCAGCCAAATGCCTAGCGGGGGCCCCCCCCAGTACTTC. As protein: CASSQMPSGGPPQYF.

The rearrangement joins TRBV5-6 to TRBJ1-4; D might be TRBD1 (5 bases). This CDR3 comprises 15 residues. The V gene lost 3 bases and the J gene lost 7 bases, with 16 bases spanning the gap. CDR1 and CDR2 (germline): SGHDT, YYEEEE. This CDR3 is CASSSFRVGGEKLFF. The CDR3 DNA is TGTGCCAGCAGCTCGTTCAGGGTGGGAGGTGAAAAACTGTTTTTT.

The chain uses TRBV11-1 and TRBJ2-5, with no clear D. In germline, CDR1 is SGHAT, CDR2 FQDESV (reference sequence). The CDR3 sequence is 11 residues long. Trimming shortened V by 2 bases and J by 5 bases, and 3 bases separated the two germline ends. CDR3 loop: CASSLMETQYF. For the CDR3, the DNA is TGTGCCAGCAGCTTAATGGAGACCCAGTACTTC.

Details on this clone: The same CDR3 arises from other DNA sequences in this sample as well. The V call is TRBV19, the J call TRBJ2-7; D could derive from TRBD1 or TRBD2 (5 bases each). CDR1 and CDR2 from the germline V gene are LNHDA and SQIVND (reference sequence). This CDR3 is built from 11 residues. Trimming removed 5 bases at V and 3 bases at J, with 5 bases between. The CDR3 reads CASSGGYEQYF. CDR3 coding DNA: TGTGCCAGTAGTGGGGGCTACGAGCAGTACTTC.

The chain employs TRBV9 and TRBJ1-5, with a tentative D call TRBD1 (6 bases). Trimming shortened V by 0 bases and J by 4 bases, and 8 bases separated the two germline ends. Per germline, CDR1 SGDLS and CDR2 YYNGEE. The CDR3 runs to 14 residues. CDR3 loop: CASSVGQGNQPQHF. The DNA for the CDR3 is TGTGCCAGCAGCGTAGGGCAGGGGAATCAGCCCCAGCATTTT.

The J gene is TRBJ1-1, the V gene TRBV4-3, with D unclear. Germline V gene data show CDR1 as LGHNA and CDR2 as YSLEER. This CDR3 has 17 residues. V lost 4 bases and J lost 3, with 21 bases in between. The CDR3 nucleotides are TGCGCCAGCAGCCGGAGCCTCGGCTCCCAGAGGGACACTGAAGCTTTCTTT. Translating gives CASSRSLGSQRDTEAFF.

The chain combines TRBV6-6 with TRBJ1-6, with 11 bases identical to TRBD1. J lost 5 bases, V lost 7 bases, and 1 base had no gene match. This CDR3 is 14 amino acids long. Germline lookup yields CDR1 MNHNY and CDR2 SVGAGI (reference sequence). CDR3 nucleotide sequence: TGTGCCAGCAAGGGACAGGGGGATAATTCACCCCTCCACTTT. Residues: CASKGQGDNSPLHF.

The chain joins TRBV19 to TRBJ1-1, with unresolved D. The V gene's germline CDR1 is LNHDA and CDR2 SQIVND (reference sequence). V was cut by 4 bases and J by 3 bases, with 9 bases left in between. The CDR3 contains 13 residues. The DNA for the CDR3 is TGTGCCAGTAGTACCAGTTGGGACACTGAAGCTTTCTTT. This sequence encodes CASSTSWDTEAFF.

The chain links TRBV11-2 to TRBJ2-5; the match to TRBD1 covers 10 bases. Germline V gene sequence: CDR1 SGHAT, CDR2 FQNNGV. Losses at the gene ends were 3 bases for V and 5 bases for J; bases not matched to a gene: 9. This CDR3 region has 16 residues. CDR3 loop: CASSFPRDRGLETQYF. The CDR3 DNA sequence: TGTGCCAGCAGCTTTCCCCGGGACAGGGGTTTGGAGACCCAGTACTTC.

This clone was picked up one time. The CDR3 spells CASSVTAGGKAFF. The CDR3 nucleotides are TGTGCCAGCAGCGTAACGGCAGGAGGAAAAGCTTTCTTT. The chain links TRBV9 to TRBJ1-1; D not resolved. The CDR3 is 13 amino acids. Germline V lookup: CDR1 SGDLS, CDR2 YYNGEE. V dropped 1 base and J dropped 9 bases, with 13 bases sitting between them.

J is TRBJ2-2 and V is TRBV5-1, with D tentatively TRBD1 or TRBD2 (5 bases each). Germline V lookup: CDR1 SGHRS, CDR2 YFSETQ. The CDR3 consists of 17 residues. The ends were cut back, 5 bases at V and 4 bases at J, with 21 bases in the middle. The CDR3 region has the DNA TGCGCCAGCAGACCCACAGGAGGTGGGCCGAGCACCGGGGAGCTGTTTTTT. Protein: CASRPTGGGPSTGELFF.

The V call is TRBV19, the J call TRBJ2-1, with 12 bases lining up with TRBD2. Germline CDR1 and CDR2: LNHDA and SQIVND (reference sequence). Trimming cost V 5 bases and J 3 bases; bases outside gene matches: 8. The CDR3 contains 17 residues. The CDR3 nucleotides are TGTGCCAGTAGTGTTGCTAGCGGGGGGGCCAGCTACAATGAGCAGTTCTTC. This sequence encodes CASSVASGGASYNEQFF.

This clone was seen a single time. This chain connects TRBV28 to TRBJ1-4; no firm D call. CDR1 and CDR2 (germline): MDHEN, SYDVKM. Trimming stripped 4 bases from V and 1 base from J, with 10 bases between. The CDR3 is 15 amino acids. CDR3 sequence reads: CASSSRGVTNEKLFF. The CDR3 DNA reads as TGTGCCAGCAGTTCCCGCGGGGTAACTAATGAAAAACTGTTTTTT.